One and the same sample provided the 16 T cell receptor beta chains below, sequenced in a study of CD8 T cells in Susac syndrome. When the RNA was reverse transcribed, random hexamers were used with an input of about 0.5 to 1 ug. Each CDR3 protein is one row after TCRdb ran MiXCR on the immunoSEQ multiplex PCR reads. Among approximately 190,000 distinct CDR3 sequences listed, nearly 95% were seen once. The source material was CD4+ T cells from PBMCs. The receptor source for this set is a human donor with multiple sclerosis.

This clonotype was found once. The V gene is TRBV29-1, the J gene TRBJ1-1; weak D call: TRBD1 (5 bases). CDR1 and CDR2 from the germline V gene are SQVTM and ANQGSEA. The CDR3 totals 13 residues. V dropped 7 bases and J dropped 5 bases, with 17 bases sitting between them. This CDR3 is CSAGVGQGTEAFF. The CDR3 DNA reads as TGCAGCGCTGGGGTGGGCCAGGGAACTGAAGCTTTCTTT.

The chain has TRBV18 and TRBJ2-4; D is perhaps TRBD1 or TRBD2 (5 bases each). Trimming shortened V by 3 bases and J by 7 bases, and 10 bases separated the two germline ends. This CDR3 contains 13 residues. The germline CDR1 and CDR2 sequences are KGHSH and LQKENI. The CDR3 sequence: CASSPRDLNIQYF. The CDR3 DNA reads as TGTGCCAGCTCACCTCGGGACCTGAACATTCAGTACTTC.

In DNA, the CDR3 is TGTGCCAGCAGTGAAACACCCCACGGTTCACCCCTCCACTTT. It yields the protein CASSETPHGSPLHF. The V call is TRBV6-1, the J call TRBJ1-6; D gene uncertain. V lost 2 bases to trimming and J lost 9 bases, with 11 bases between them. Germline loops: CDR1 MNHNS, CDR2 SASEGT. CDR3 length equals 14 residues.

The chain is built from TRBV20-1 and TRBJ2-5; 14 bases are a match to TRBD2. Germline-derived CDR1 and CDR2 are DFQATT and SNEGSKA (reference sequence). The CDR3 is 16 amino acids. Trimming cost V 5 bases and J 5 bases; bases outside gene matches: 10. CDR3 amino acids: CSAGTGTSGGGETQYF. The CDR3 DNA is TGCAGTGCTGGAACCGGGACTAGCGGGGGCGGGGAGACCCAGTACTTC.

This chain links TRBV29-1 with TRBJ2-6; a possible D gene is TRBD1 (5 bases). The length of the CDR3 is 15 residues. V was pared by 7 bases and J by 0 bases, with 13 bases between. Germline values: CDR1 SQVTM, CDR2 ANQGSEA. In DNA form, the CDR3 reads TGCAGCGCTTTGACAGACAGCTCTGGGGCCAACGTCCTGACTTTC. Translation gives CSALTDSSGANVLTF.

This clonotype was recorded once. V usage is TRBV7-9 and J usage is TRBJ2-1; 9 bases agree with TRBD1. Looked up from germline, CDR1 is SEHNR and CDR2 is FQNEAQ (reference sequence). The CDR3 contains 17 residues. Trimming took 0 bases from V and 0 from J; bases not matched to a gene: 3. The CDR3 loop reads CASSLAQGAHSYNEQFF. CDR3 sequence (DNA): TGTGCCAGCAGCTTAGCACAGGGGGCGCACTCCTACAATGAGCAGTTCTTC.

This rearrangement joins TRBV30 to TRBJ2-7, with D perhaps TRBD1 (6 bases). CDR3 length: 14 residues. Germline V gene lookup returns CDR1 GTSNPN and CDR2 SVGIG (reference sequence). V was trimmed by 4 bases and J by 4 bases, leaving 17 bases between them. The DNA for the CDR3 is TGTGCCTGGAAACGGGGCAGGGGTCTTTACGAGCAGTACTTC. Residues: CAWKRGRGLYEQYF.

This clonotype was seen once. The CDR3 reads CASSSSGTGREETQYF. CDR3 nucleotides: TGTGCCAGCAGTTCATCCGGGACAGGGCGGGAAGAGACCCAGTACTTC. V gene TRBV6-2 or TRBV6-3 combines with J gene TRBJ2-5, with TRBD1 matching 9 bases. CDR3 length: 16 residues. V shed 4 bases, J shed 3 bases, and the junction held 9 bases outside the gene matches. Germline CDR1 reads MNHEY; CDR2 reads SVGEGT.

V usage is TRBV7-9 and J usage is TRBJ2-1; 8 bases align to TRBD2. V dropped 5 bases and J dropped 8; count of bases not matched to a gene: 11. CDR1 SEHNR and CDR2 FQNEAQ come from the germline V gene (reference sequence). The CDR3 loop spans 15 amino acids. Written as DNA, the CDR3 is TGTGCCAGCAGCCGGGGACTAGACTGGGGGGATGAGCAGTTCTTC. Encoded protein: CASSRGLDWGDEQFF.

V is TRBV11-3 and J is TRBJ2-3, with 7 bases that match TRBD2. Germline loops: CDR1 SGHNT, CDR2 YENEEA. J lost 5 bases, V lost 4 bases, and 12 bases had no gene match. The CDR3 is 16 amino acids. The CDR3 region is CASSWAGRTGGDTQYF. The CDR3 DNA reads TGTGCCAGCAGCTGGGCAGGGAGGACGGGGGGAGATACGCAGTATTTT.

V gene TRBV29-1 combines with J gene TRBJ1-1; D unresolved. Germline CDR1 is SQVTM and CDR2 is ANQGSEA. This CDR3 has 12 residues. The CDR3 DNA reads TGCACCGCCCACGATGTAGGGACTGAAGCTTTCTTT. The encoded protein is CTAHDVGTEAFF.

The CDR3 region is CSAQAGAGYEQYF. The CDR3 nucleotides read TGCAGCGCCCAAGCCGGGGCAGGCTACGAGCAGTACTTC. The gene calls are TRBV29-1 and TRBJ2-7; D may be TRBD1 or TRBD2 (5 bases each). The germline gives CDR1 SQVTM, CDR2 ANQGSEA. Trimming took off 7 bases at V and 3 bases at J, with 16 bases between the two ends. CDR3 length equals 13 residues.

The J gene is TRBJ1-1, the V gene TRBV20-1; D call uncertain. CDR1 is DFQATT and CDR2 is SNEGSKA in the germline V gene (reference sequence). Trimming left V 5 bases short and J 3 bases short, with 13 bases between. The CDR3 totals 13 residues. The CDR3 region has the DNA TGCAGTGCTTTTCCGGACTCGTACACTGAAGCTTTCTTT. Translated, it gives CSAFPDSYTEAFF.

The table lists this clonotype with a count of one. The rearrangement uses TRBV7-2 and TRBJ2-7; maybe TRBD2 (6 bases). This CDR3 contains 17 residues. Trimming stripped 4 bases from V and 0 bases from J, with 19 bases between. Per germline, CDR1 SGHTA and CDR2 FQGNSA. CDR3: CASSSQGGLLLSYEQYF. The CDR3 region has the DNA TGTGCCAGCAGCTCCCAAGGAGGGTTACTACTCTCCTACGAGCAGTACTTC.

This rearrangement joins TRBV30 to TRBJ2-5, with D possibly TRBD2 on 6 matching bases. The length of the CDR3 is 13 residues. Germline-derived CDR1 and CDR2 are GTSNPN and SVGIG (reference sequence). Trimming removed 5 bases at V and 1 base at J, with 11 bases between. The CDR3 region is CAWGPGLQETQYF. Here the CDR3 DNA reads TGTGCCTGGGGCCCGGGACTCCAAGAGACCCAGTACTTC.

This rearrangement joins TRBV18 to TRBJ2-5; a weak D match, TRBD2 (6 bases). This CDR3 comprises 14 residues. Per germline, CDR1 KGHSH and CDR2 LQKENI. V was cut by 2 bases and J by 2 bases, with 9 bases left in between. Here the CDR3 reads CASSPGSGQETQYF. CDR3 DNA sequence: TGTGCCAGCTCACCAGGTAGCGGACAAGAGACCCAGTACTTC.